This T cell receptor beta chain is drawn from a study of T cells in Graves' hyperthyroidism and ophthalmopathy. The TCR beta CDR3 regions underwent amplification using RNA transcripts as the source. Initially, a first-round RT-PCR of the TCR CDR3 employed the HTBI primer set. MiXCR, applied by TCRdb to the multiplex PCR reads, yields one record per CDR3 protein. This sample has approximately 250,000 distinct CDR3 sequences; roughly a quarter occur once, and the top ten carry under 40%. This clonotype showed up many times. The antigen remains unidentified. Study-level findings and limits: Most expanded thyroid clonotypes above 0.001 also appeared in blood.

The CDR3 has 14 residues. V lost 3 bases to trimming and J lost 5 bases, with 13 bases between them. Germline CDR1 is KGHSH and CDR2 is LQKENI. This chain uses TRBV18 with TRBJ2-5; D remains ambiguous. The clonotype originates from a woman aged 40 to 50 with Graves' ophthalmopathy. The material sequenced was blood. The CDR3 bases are TGTGCCAGCTCACCTCCGCTAGGGCGGGAGACCCAGTACTTC. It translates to CASSPPLGRETQYF.